This TCR beta chain came from a study of OX40 agonist ivuxolimab in advanced cancers. Study context: Among those treated, three patients had partial responses, one with hepatocellular carcinoma and two with cutaneous melanoma. Study observations and caveats: Normalized expansion of T-cell clones was also low for some nonresponders. Average numbers of expanded clones were greater in CD8+ T cells than in CD4+. Clonal expansion was seen in CD4+ and CD8+ blood T cells by week 6 at 0.1 to 3.0 mg/kg.

A note on this clone: Its specificity is unknown.

The CDR3 is 12 residues long. V was pared by 4 bases and J by 9 bases, with 13 bases between. Germline V lookup: CDR1 SGHDN, CDR2 FVKESK. TCRdb keeps only in-frame clones here, not all; method: immunoSEQ multiplex PCR. The sample lists about 52,000 clones, 90% to 95% occurring once. The receptor was derived from an adult with an advanced solid tumor such as melanoma, head and neck, liver or kidney cancer. The rearrangement links TRBV14 to TRBJ2-7; a possible D gene is TRBD2 (5 bases). This material consisted of CD4+ or CD8+ T cells sorted from blood, taken in a trial of the OX40 agonist ivuxolimab. CDR3: CASSPGGSRQYF. The CDR3 nucleotides are TGTGCCAGCAGCCCCGGAGGTTCACGGCAGTACTTC.